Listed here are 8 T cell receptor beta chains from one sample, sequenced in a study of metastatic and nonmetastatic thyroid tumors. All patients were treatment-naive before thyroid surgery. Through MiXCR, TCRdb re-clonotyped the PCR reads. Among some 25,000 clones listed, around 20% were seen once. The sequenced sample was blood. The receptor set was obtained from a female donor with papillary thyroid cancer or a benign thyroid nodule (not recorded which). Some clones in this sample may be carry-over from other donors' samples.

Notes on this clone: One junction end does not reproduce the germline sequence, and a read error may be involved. DNA of the CDR3: TGTGCCACCAGCTTAGGACTCTCTGGGGCCAACGTCCTGACTTTC. This encodes CATSLGLSGANVLTF. The rearrangement uses TRBV13 and TRBJ2-6, with D possibly TRBD2 on 5 matching bases. The CDR3 is 15 amino acids. Germline-derived CDR1 and CDR2 are PRHDT and FYEKMQ (reference sequence).

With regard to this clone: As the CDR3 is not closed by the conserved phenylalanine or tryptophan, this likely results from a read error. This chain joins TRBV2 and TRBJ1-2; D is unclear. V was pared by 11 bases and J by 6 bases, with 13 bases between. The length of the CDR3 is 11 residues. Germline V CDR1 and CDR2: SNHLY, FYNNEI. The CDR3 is CAGSDGDGYTL. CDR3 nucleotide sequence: TGTGCCGGCTCGGATGGTGATGGCTACACCTTG.

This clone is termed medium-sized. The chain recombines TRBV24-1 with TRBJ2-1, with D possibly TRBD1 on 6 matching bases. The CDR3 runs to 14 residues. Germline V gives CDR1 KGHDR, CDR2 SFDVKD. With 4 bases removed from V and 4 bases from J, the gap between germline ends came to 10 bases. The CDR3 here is CATSDFGQYNEQFF. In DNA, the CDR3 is TGTGCCACCAGTGACTTCGGACAGTACAATGAGCAGTTCTTC.

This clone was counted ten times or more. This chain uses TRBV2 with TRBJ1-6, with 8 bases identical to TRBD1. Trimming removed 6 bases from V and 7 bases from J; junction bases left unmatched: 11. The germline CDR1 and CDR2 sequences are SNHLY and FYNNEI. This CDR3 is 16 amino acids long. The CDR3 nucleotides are TGTGCCAGCAGGCCGCGCCCAGGGGGCGGGAATTCACCCCTCCACTTT. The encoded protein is CASRPRPGGGNSPLHF.

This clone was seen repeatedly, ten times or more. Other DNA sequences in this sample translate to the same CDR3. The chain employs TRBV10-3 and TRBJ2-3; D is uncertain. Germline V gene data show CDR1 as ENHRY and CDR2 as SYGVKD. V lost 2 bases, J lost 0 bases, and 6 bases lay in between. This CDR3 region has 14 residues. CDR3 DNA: TGTGCCATCAGTGAGGCGGACAGCACAGATACGCAGTATTTT. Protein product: CAISEADSTDTQYF.

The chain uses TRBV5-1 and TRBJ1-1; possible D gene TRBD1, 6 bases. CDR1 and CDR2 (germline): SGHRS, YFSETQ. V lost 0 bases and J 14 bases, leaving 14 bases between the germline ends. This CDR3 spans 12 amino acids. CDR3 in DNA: TGCGCCAGCAGCTTGGGTCAGGCAGGGGCGTTCTTT. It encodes CASSLGQAGAFF.

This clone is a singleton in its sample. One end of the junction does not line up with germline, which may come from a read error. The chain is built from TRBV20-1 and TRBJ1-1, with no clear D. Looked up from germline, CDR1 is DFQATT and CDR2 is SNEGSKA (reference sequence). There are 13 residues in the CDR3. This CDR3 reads CSAPTWTQIEALF. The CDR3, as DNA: TGCAGTGCACCGACCTGGACCCAAATTGAAGCTCTCTTT.

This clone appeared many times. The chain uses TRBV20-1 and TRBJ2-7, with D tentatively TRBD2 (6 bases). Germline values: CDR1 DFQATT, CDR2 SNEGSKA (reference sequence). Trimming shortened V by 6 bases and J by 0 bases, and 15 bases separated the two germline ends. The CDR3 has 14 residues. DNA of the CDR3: TGCAGTGCACTTAGCGGTAGGACCTCCTACGAGCAGTACTTC. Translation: CSALSGRTSYEQYF.